The text below deals with one T cell receptor (beta chain). The data were obtained in a study of T-cell reconstitution after alpha-beta-depleted transplantation in children. Unique molecular identifiers were built into the TCRbeta library. TCRdb ran MiXCR on the PCR reads and lists one entry per CDR3 protein. The repertoire includes 450,000 to 600,000 distinct CDR3 sequences, 32% of them detected once, and around 2.3% sits in the top ten. Germline V gene data show CDR1 as SEHNR and CDR2 as FQNEAQ (reference sequence). The CDR3 totals 14 residues. V lost 8 bases and J lost 4, with 17 bases in between. The sample was PBMCs from the stem cell graft donor, taken from the stem cell graft. The source is a human donor who donated a stem cell graft to a child with aplastic anemia. The V gene is TRBV7-9, the J gene TRBJ1-2; unclear D gene. CDR3 residues: CASYRDRPPYGYTF. CDR3 DNA sequence: TGTGCCAGCTATCGTGACCGACCTCCCTATGGCTACACCTTC.